A selection of T cell receptor beta chains follows, all from one sample in a study of blood T cell repertoires in COVID-19. Method: immunoSEQ multiplex PCR; TCRdb's copy keeps in-frame clones and lacks some. The sample gives about 42,000 clones, 85% to 95% of which show up once; more than 5.5% is in the top ten. The sample was peripheral blood. The receptors were gathered from a human donor in a cohort sampled during active COVID-19. CDR3s include the opening cysteine and the closing phenylalanine or tryptophan. D genes are given only for firm matches. Clone sizes are given selectively: once, few, many, or a class where the clone is expanded.

D gene: TRBD1; CDR3 length: 15; clone size: -; J gene: TRBJ1-1; V gene: TRBV28; CDR3 protein: CASSPRQGGDTEAFF; CDR3 DNA: TGTGCCAGCAGTCCCAGACAGGGTGGGGACACTGAAGCTTTCTTT
D gene: TRBD1; CDR3 length: 14; clone size: -; J gene: TRBJ2-4; V gene: TRBV19; CDR3 protein: CASSSTGGRNIQYF; CDR3 DNA: TGTGCCAGTAGCTCAACAGGGGGACGAAACATTCAGTACTTC
D gene: TRBD2; CDR3 length: 10; clone size: -; J gene: TRBJ2-7; V gene: TRBV20-1; CDR3 protein: CSATGGEQYF; CDR3 DNA: TGCAGTGCTACGGGGGGGGAGCAGTACTTC
D gene: TRBD1; CDR3 length: 15; clone size: -; J gene: TRBJ1-3; V gene: TRBV4-2; CDR3 protein: CASTPGQGALGTIYF; CDR3 DNA: TGTGCCAGCACCCCGGGACAGGGGGCCCTTGGGACCATATATTTT
D gene: -; CDR3 length: 15; clone size: -; J gene: TRBJ1-6; V gene: TRBV19; CDR3 protein: CASSQVASGNSPLHF; CDR3 DNA: TGTGCCAGTAGCCAAGTGGCCAGTGGCAATTCACCCCTCCACTTT
D gene: -; CDR3 length: 14; clone size: -; J gene: TRBJ1-5; V gene: TRBV28; CDR3 protein: CASSFPEKNQPQHF; CDR3 DNA: TGTGCCAGCAGTTTCCCAGAAAAAAATCAGCCCCAGCATTTT
D gene: TRBD1; CDR3 length: 19; clone size: -; J gene: TRBJ2-2; V gene: TRBV6-2/TRBV6-3; CDR3 protein: CASSNSLHRGGSNTGELFF; CDR3 DNA: TGTGCCAGCAGTAACTCATTACACAGGGGCGGCTCGAACACCGGGGAGCTGTTTTTT
D gene: -; CDR3 length: 13; clone size: -; J gene: TRBJ1-2; V gene: TRBV5-6; CDR3 protein: CASSSRTDRGYTF; CDR3 DNA: TGTGCCAGCAGCTCCAGGACAGACCGTGGCTACACCTTC
D gene: -; CDR3 length: 15; clone size: -; J gene: TRBJ2-3; V gene: TRBV4-1; CDR3 protein: CASSPPRVRVDTQYF; CDR3 DNA: TGCGCCAGCAGCCCCCCGCGGGTTCGAGTCGATACGCAGTATTTT
D gene: TRBD2; CDR3 length: 17; clone size: -; J gene: TRBJ2-3; V gene: TRBV7-9; CDR3 protein: CASSLSIAGGSTDTQYF; CDR3 DNA: TGTGCCAGCAGCTTATCCATCGCGGGAGGAAGCACAGATACGCAGTATTTT
D gene: -; CDR3 length: 15; clone size: once; J gene: TRBJ2-6; V gene: TRBV11-2; CDR3 protein: CASSRTASGANVLTF; CDR3 DNA: TGTGCCAGCAGCCGGACAGCCTCTGGGGCCAACGTCCTGACTTTC
D gene: -; CDR3 length: 15; clone size: few; J gene: TRBJ1-5; V gene: TRBV30; CDR3 protein: CAWSVSGYSNQPQHF; CDR3 DNA: TGTGCCTGGAGTGTGTCAGGATATAGCAATCAGCCCCAGCATTTT
D gene: -; CDR3 length: 15; clone size: -; J gene: TRBJ1-4; V gene: TRBV19; CDR3 protein: CASGRAGAGFEKLFF; CDR3 DNA: TGTGCCAGCGGGAGGGCGGGGGCAGGATTCGAAAAACTGTTTTTT
D gene: TRBD1; CDR3 length: 14; clone size: -; J gene: TRBJ1-1; V gene: TRBV25-1; CDR3 protein: CASSELQGNPEAFF; CDR3 DNA: TGTGCCAGCAGTGAGCTACAGGGGAATCCTGAAGCTTTCTTT
D gene: TRBD1; CDR3 length: 17; clone size: -; J gene: TRBJ2-5; V gene: TRBV14; CDR3 protein: CASSQAKTGAVAETQYF; CDR3 DNA: TGTGCCAGCAGCCAAGCGAAAACAGGGGCCGTGGCAGAGACCCAGTACTTC
D gene: TRBD1; CDR3 length: 14; clone size: -; J gene: TRBJ1-5; V gene: TRBV6-6; CDR3 protein: CASTEGQGYQPQHF; CDR3 DNA: TGTGCCAGCACCGAGGGACAGGGGTATCAGCCCCAGCATTTT
D gene: TRBD2; CDR3 length: 17; clone size: -; J gene: TRBJ2-1; V gene: TRBV4-2; CDR3 protein: CASSGGSGRAHYNEQFF; CDR3 DNA: TGTGCCAGCAGCGGGGGTAGCGGGAGGGCCCATTACAATGAGCAGTTCTTC
D gene: -; CDR3 length: 15; clone size: once; J gene: TRBJ2-1; V gene: TRBV2; CDR3 protein: CASSLRRSSYNEQFF; CDR3 DNA: TGTGCCAGCAGCCTACGGAGGAGCTCCTACAATGAGCAGTTCTTC
D gene: -; CDR3 length: 18; clone size: -; J gene: TRBJ2-7; V gene: TRBV18; CDR3 protein: CASSPPLERGILSYEQYF; CDR3 DNA: TGTGCCAGCTCACCACCTTTAGAAAGGGGTATTCTCTCCTACGAGCAGTACTTC
D gene: TRBD2; CDR3 length: 17; clone size: -; J gene: TRBJ2-1; V gene: TRBV2; CDR3 protein: CASSDRTSASSYNEQFF; CDR3 DNA: TGTGCCAGCAGTGACAGGACTAGCGCGAGCTCCTACAATGAGCAGTTCTTC
D gene: TRBD1; CDR3 length: 17; clone size: -; J gene: TRBJ1-3; V gene: TRBV7-3; CDR3 protein: CASSLAAGGTSGNTIYF; CDR3 DNA: TGTGCCAGCAGCTTAGCGGCAGGGGGCACCTCTGGAAACACCATATATTTT
D gene: -; CDR3 length: 17; clone size: -; J gene: TRBJ2-2; V gene: TRBV14; CDR3 protein: CASSQDHRVLDTGELFF; CDR3 DNA: TGTGCCAGCAGCCAAGATCACAGGGTTCTGGACACCGGGGAGCTGTTTTTT
D gene: TRBD1; CDR3 length: 17; clone size: -; J gene: TRBJ1-6; V gene: TRBV7-9; CDR3 protein: CASSLVTGALDNSPLHF; CDR3 DNA: TGTGCCAGCAGCTTAGTCACAGGGGCGCTCGATAATTCACCCCTCCACTTT
D gene: -; CDR3 length: 15; clone size: -; J gene: TRBJ2-2; V gene: TRBV7-2; CDR3 protein: CASSQRAIDTGELFF; CDR3 DNA: TGTGCCAGCAGCCAGAGGGCCATAGACACCGGGGAGCTGTTTTTT
D gene: -; CDR3 length: 15; clone size: -; J gene: TRBJ2-3; V gene: TRBV3-1/TRBV3-2; CDR3 protein: CASSQGFLGSDTQYF; CDR3 DNA: TGTGCCAGCAGCCAAGGATTCCTAGGCTCAGATACGCAGTATTTT
D gene: -; CDR3 length: 15; clone size: -; J gene: TRBJ1-6; V gene: TRBV7-9; CDR3 protein: CASSAKEGYNSPLHF; CDR3 DNA: TGTGCCAGCAGCGCTAAGGAGGGTTACAATTCACCCCTCCACTTT
D gene: -; CDR3 length: 15; clone size: -; J gene: TRBJ1-3; V gene: TRBV4-3; CDR3 protein: CASSQGGVIGNTIYF; CDR3 DNA: TGCGCCAGCAGCCAAGGGGGGGTAATTGGAAACACCATATATTTT
D gene: -; CDR3 length: 14; clone size: -; J gene: TRBJ1-3; V gene: TRBV30; CDR3 protein: CAWSTGNSGNTIYF; CDR3 DNA: TGTGCCTGGAGCACAGGGAACTCTGGAAACACCATATATTTT
D gene: -; CDR3 length: 19; clone size: -; J gene: TRBJ1-3; V gene: TRBV19; CDR3 protein: CASSTFSGTSGSSRNTIYF; CDR3 DNA: TGTGCCAGTAGTACTTTCTCAGGGACATCCGGAAGTTCTAGAAACACCATATATTTT
D gene: -; CDR3 length: 13; clone size: -; J gene: TRBJ1-2; V gene: TRBV18; CDR3 protein: CASSQQGDYGYTF; CDR3 DNA: TGTGCCAGCTCACAACAGGGTGACTATGGCTACACCTTC
D gene: -; CDR3 length: 13; clone size: -; J gene: TRBJ2-7; V gene: TRBV7-3; CDR3 protein: CASSLTSGFEQYF; CDR3 DNA: TGTGCCAGCAGCTTAACCTCCGGGTTCGAGCAGTACTTC
D gene: TRBD1; CDR3 length: 14; clone size: -; J gene: TRBJ1-4; V gene: TRBV18; CDR3 protein: CASSTDRRGEKLFF; CDR3 DNA: TGTGCCAGCTCAACGGACAGGAGGGGTGAAAAACTGTTTTTT
D gene: -; CDR3 length: 15; clone size: -; J gene: TRBJ2-3; V gene: TRBV6-2/TRBV6-3; CDR3 protein: CASSYWQGIRDTQYF; CDR3 DNA: TGTGCCAGCAGTTATTGGCAGGGTATTCGAGATACGCAGTATTTT
D gene: TRBD1; CDR3 length: 14; clone size: -; J gene: TRBJ1-6; V gene: TRBV5-6; CDR3 protein: CASSMDRDNSPLHF; CDR3 DNA: TGTGCCAGCAGCATGGACAGGGATAATTCACCCCTCCACTTT
D gene: -; CDR3 length: 13; clone size: -; J gene: TRBJ1-1; V gene: TRBV10-3; CDR3 protein: CAIRAGLNTEAFF; CDR3 DNA: TGTGCCATCAGGGCGGGGTTGAACACTGAAGCTTTCTTT